This T cell receptor (beta chain) appears in the sequencing data of a study of tumor-infiltrating lymphocytes in primary liver carcinoma. The germline gives CDR1 MNHNY, CDR2 SVGAGI (reference sequence). CDR3 length: 20 residues. For each extraction, RNA and DNA were obtained together from about 21-30 mg of unsorted bulk tissue. Chronic HBV infection, which was untreated, was present in the patients. This clonotype has only one observation. One junction end disagrees with the germline gene, perhaps due to a read error. With a constant-region primer, TCR beta cDNA was made from approximately 450 ng of total RNA. Amplification in three nested multiplex PCR rounds with slightly modified ARM-PCR gave rise to TCR beta libraries. Primers for the first two PCR rounds were TRBV1-TRBV30 forward primers and a C-beta reverse primer (about 10 cycles per round). In TCRdb, the multiplex PCR reads were re-called with MiXCR into one record per CDR3 protein. The data contain 75,000 to 80,000 distinct CDR3 sequences, 69% of them singletons.

The clonotype was recovered from a man in his forties with primary liver carcinoma and hepatitis B virus infection. The J gene is TRBJ1-2, the V gene TRBV6-6; D not certain. Sequenced: tumor-adjacent normal liver tissue. CDR3 DNA: TGTGCCAGCTGTTACTCGCTTAAGGCTTTGTTAGGGAGCGATAGCTATGGCTACACCTTC. Residues: CASCYSLKALLGSDSYGYTF.